The next 23 T cell receptor beta chains were all read from a single sample in a study of blood T cells in healthy people across ages. The second PCR ran about 6 to 12 cycles with a sample-barcoded 5' primer and J-beta primers. TCRdb reprocessed the 5' RACE reads via MiXCR and lists one record per CDR3 protein. The sample holds about 1.1 million distinct CDR3 sequences, less than 45% seen once. What was sequenced was blood. The receptors were sampled from a man aged 18-30 years in good health.

This chain links TRBV6-2 or TRBV6-3 with TRBJ1-6; D perhaps matches TRBD1 (6 bases). The CDR3 is 13 amino acids. Germline CDR1 is MNHEY and CDR2 is SVGEGT. The V and J ends lost 11 bases and 7 bases respectively, with 15 bases between them. The CDR3 spells CAGKQGGNSPLHF. The CDR3 region has the DNA TGTGCCGGAAAACAGGGTGGAAATTCACCCCTCCACTTT.

CDR3 loop: CATSRGIPEGLWNTEAFF. CDR3 bases: TGTGCCACCAGCAGAGGGATTCCCGAGGGGTTGTGGAACACTGAAGCTTTCTTT. The rearrangement joins TRBV15 to TRBJ1-1, with a tentative D call TRBD1 (5 bases). Between the trimmed V and J ends, which lost 1 base and 1 base, there was a span of 19 bases. Per the germline V gene, CDR1 is LNHNV and CDR2 is YYDKDF (reference sequence). This CDR3 contains 18 residues.

J is TRBJ1-5 and V is TRBV3-1, with 10 nucleotides matching TRBD1. The J call is uncertain, as TRBJ2-3 better fits the DNA end. CDR3 size: 15 residues. Germline CDR1 is LGHDT and CDR2 is YNNKEL (reference sequence). The CDR3 DNA reads TGTGCCAGCAGTGGGACAGGGGACTTCAATCAGCCCCAGTATTTT. It specifies CASSGTGDFNQPQYF.

The CDR3 is CASSPGGKENTEAFF. The CDR3 DNA reads as TGTGCCAGCAGCCCGGGGGGCAAGGAGAACACTGAAGCTTTCTTT. The genes are TRBV28 and TRBJ1-1; a weak D match, TRBD1 (6 bases). CDR1 and CDR2 from the germline V gene are MDHEN and SYDVKM. The CDR3 has 15 amino acids. Trimming removed 6 bases at V and 1 base at J, with 15 bases between. The complete variable domain, with remaining parts taken from reference TRBV28 and TRBJ1-1, reads DVKVTQSSRYLVKRTGEKVFLECVQDMDHENMFWYRQDPGLGLRLIYFSYDVKMKEKGDIPEGYSVSREKKERFSLILESASTNQTSMYLCASSPGGKENTEAFFGQGTRLTVV.

This clonotype has a handful of counts. The chain has TRBV5-1 and TRBJ2-5; D remains unclear. Germline V gene data show CDR1 as SGHRS and CDR2 as YFSETQ. The CDR3 has 14 amino acids. The V and J ends lost 2 bases and 4 bases respectively, with 12 bases between them. The CDR3 DNA reads as TGCGCCAGCAGCTTTAAGGGCGAAGGAGAGACCCAGTACTTC. It encodes CASSFKGEGETQYF.

This clonotype is a singleton in its sample. V and J are TRBV7-9 and TRBJ1-1; D is uncertain. This CDR3 region has 14 residues. CDR1 and CDR2 (germline): SEHNR, FQNEAQ (reference sequence). V was pared by 1 base and J by 6 bases, with 12 bases between. DNA for the CDR3: TGTGCCAGCAGCTTAGTTTGGCCCGGAGCTGAAGCTTTCTTT. This sequence encodes CASSLVWPGAEAFF.

The chain links TRBV2 to TRBJ2-7; perhaps D is TRBD1 or TRBD2 (5 bases each). There are 12 residues in the CDR3. CDR1 and CDR2 (germline): SNHLY, FYNNEI. V dropped 5 bases and J dropped 4 bases, with 9 bases sitting between them. CDR3 in DNA: TGTGCCAGCAGTACGGGACGGTACGAGCAGTACTTC. Protein: CASSTGRYEQYF.

This clonotype was seen only a few times. The chain joins TRBV10-3 to TRBJ2-3, with 8 bases matching TRBD1. The J segment lost 3 bases and the V segment lost 10 bases, leaving 6 bases of the junction unmatched. CDR1 is ENHRY and CDR2 is SYGVKD in the germline V gene. This CDR3 has 13 amino acids. The CDR3 sequence is CATQTGVTDTQYF. Written as DNA, the CDR3 is TGTGCCACCCAGACAGGGGTGACAGATACGCAGTATTTT.

The chain has TRBV4-1 and TRBJ1-2; unclear D gene. The CDR3 is 16 amino acids. V was cut by 1 base and J by 8 bases, with 20 bases left in between. The germline CDR1 and CDR2 sequences are MGHRA and YSYEKL. DNA for the CDR3: TGCGCCAGCAGCCAAGTGATGGCTGAAATGGTTCTGGGCTACACCTTC. Its protein is CASSQVMAEMVLGYTF.

The chain uses TRBV4-2 and TRBJ2-1, with D possibly TRBD2 on 6 matching bases. The CDR3 sequence is 15 residues long. Trimming removed 5 bases from V and 10 bases from J, with 21 bases in between. The germline CDR1 and CDR2 sequences are LGHNA and YNFKEQ. The chain's CDR3 is CASSEAATRGLEQFF. CDR3 coding DNA: TGTGCCAGCAGCGAAGCCGCGACTAGAGGCCTCGAGCAGTTCTTC.

Concerning this clonotype itself: A read error may produce the germline difference seen at one junction end. The CDR3 DNA follows: TGTGCCAGTAGTATCGCAGGGGACGTTGGGTATGACTACACCTTC. Translation: CASSIAGDVGYDYTF. The gene calls are TRBV19 and TRBJ1-2, with D possibly TRBD1 on 6 matching bases. The CDR3 has 15 amino acids. CDR1 is LNHDA, CDR2 SQIVND, per germline (reference sequence).

The CDR3 protein is CASSWGEYTSGRPPYNEQFF. DNA of the CDR3: TGCGCCAGCAGCTGGGGCGAATACACTAGCGGAAGGCCCCCCTACAATGAGCAGTTCTTC. J is TRBJ2-1 and V is TRBV5-1; TRBD2 matches 8 bases. This CDR3 has 20 residues. After removal of 3 bases from V and 2 bases from J, the junction contained 19 bases not matched to a gene. Germline V gives CDR1 SGHRS, CDR2 YFSETQ.

The table lists this clonotype with a few counts. The junction departs from the called germline gene at one end, perhaps through a read error. The chain joins TRBV29-1 to TRBJ1-1, with D unclear. Germline-derived CDR1 and CDR2 are SQVTM and ANQGSEA. This CDR3 is built from 12 residues. CDR3 sequence reads: CSVAELHTEAFF. CDR3 nucleotides: TGCAGCGTTGCGGAGCTTCACACTGAGGCTTTCTTT.

The chain is built from TRBV21-1 and TRBJ2-5; TRBD2 was called by the table and not checked on the DNA. TRBV21-1 represents a pseudogene. This CDR3 is built from 19 residues. CDR3 nucleotide sequence: TGTGCCAGCAGCAAATTTCGGACATCCTATCGGGCCGTCCAAGAGACCCAGTACTTC. This sequence encodes CASSKFRTSYRAVQETQYF.

This clonotype was seen more than once but under ten times. The chain has TRBV4-3 and TRBJ1-3; possibly TRBD1 for D (6 bases). Germline loops: CDR1 LGHNA, CDR2 YSLEER. The length of the CDR3 is 15 residues. Between the trimmed V and J ends, which lost 7 bases and 8 bases, there was a span of 21 bases. CDR3 in DNA: TGCGCCAGCACTAAGAGTGTAAACCAGGGGTACACCATATATTTT. Translating it yields CASTKSVNQGYTIYF.

This clonotype turned up a few times. The chain links TRBV29-1 to TRBJ2-2; D perhaps matches TRBD2 (5 bases). Per germline, CDR1 SQVTM and CDR2 ANQGSEA. CDR3 length: 16 amino acids. Trimming removed 6 bases at V and 7 bases at J, with 24 bases between. For the CDR3, the DNA is TGCAGCGTCTGCTTCACTAGGGCTAGTGATGGCGGGGAGCTGTTTTTT. Amino acid sequence: CSVCFTRASDGGELFF.

This clonotype was picked up a small number of times. V gene TRBV7-2 combines with J gene TRBJ2-5; D unclear. The CDR3 loop spans 13 amino acids. Germline CDR1 and CDR2: SGHTA and FQGNSA. The V end was cut by 7 bases, the J end by 1 base, with 10 bases between. CDR3: CASTLSPQETQYF. The CDR3 DNA sequence: TGTGCCAGCACCCTAAGTCCCCAAGAGACCCAGTACTTC.

This clonotype was recorded many times. CDR3 protein: CASSRIPIQGGTDTQYF. In DNA, the CDR3 is TGCGCCAGCAGCCGAATTCCGATACAGGGGGGCACAGATACGCAGTATTTT. J is TRBJ2-3 and V is TRBV4-1; 8 bases match TRBD1. Germline lookup yields CDR1 MGHRA and CDR2 YSYEKL. V trimming: 4 bases; J trimming: 1 base; junction bases outside the gene matches: 10. CDR3 size: 17 residues.

The chain couples TRBV20-1 to TRBJ2-3, with 10 bases fitting TRBD2. J was trimmed by 0 bases and V by 5 bases; bases with no gene match: 8. Germline values: CDR1 DFQATT, CDR2 SNEGSKA (reference sequence). The CDR3 is made up of 16 amino acids. Here the CDR3 DNA reads TGCAGTGCTGGGGGCGTACTAGCGGGGAGCACAGATACGCAGTATTTT. Its translation is CSAGGVLAGSTDTQYF.

The chain uses TRBV4-1 and TRBJ2-2, with D perhaps matching TRBD1 or TRBD2 (6 bases each). The CDR3 sequence is 15 residues long. Germline V gives CDR1 MGHRA, CDR2 YSYEKL. V shed 1 base and J shed 7 bases, with 13 bases lying between them. As DNA, the CDR3 is TGCGCCAGCAGCCAAGGTTGGGGGGCCTTCGGGGAGCTGTTTTTT. Its translation: CASSQGWGAFGELFF.

This sequence joins TRBV14 and TRBJ2-3; D ambiguous. The CDR3 loop spans 13 amino acids. Germline V gene sequence: CDR1 SGHDN, CDR2 FVKESK. V gave up 3 bases and J gave up 2 bases, with 6 bases separating them. The CDR3 here is CASSHMNTDTQYF. The CDR3 DNA follows: TGTGCCAGCAGCCACATGAACACAGATACGCAGTATTTT.

In this sample, this clonotype turned up a few times. The chain is built from TRBV5-1 and TRBJ1-4; 7 bases fit TRBD1. V lost 7 bases to trimming and J lost 6 bases; unmatched junction nucleotides: 6. Germline lookup yields CDR1 SGHRS and CDR2 YFSETQ. CDR3 length: 13 amino acids. The CDR3 sequence: CASADRVDEKLFF. CDR3 DNA sequence: TGCGCCAGCGCCGACAGGGTTGATGAAAAACTGTTTTTT.

A single count supports this clonotype. The chain combines TRBV7-2 with TRBJ2-1; no definite D call. The CDR3 runs to 13 residues. V dropped 4 bases and J dropped 5 bases, with 9 bases sitting between them. In germline, CDR1 is SGHTA, CDR2 FQGNSA. The CDR3: CASSSIHNNEQFF. CDR3 DNA: TGTGCCAGCAGCTCTATACATAACAATGAGCAGTTCTTC. Full variable domain (missing parts from reference TRBV7-2 and TRBJ2-1): GAGVSQSPSNKVTEKGKDVELRCDPISGHTALYWYRQSLGQGLEFLIYFQGNSAPDKSGLPSDRFSAERTGGSVSTLTIQRTQQEDSAVYLCASSSIHNNEQFFGPGTRLTVL.